The rows below give T cell receptor beta chains drawn from one sample of a study of blood T cell repertoires in COVID-19. Clones were sequenced by immunoSEQ multiplex PCR, and TCRdb holds only the in-frame ones, with some missing. The sample includes around 170,000 clones, approximately 86% of them seen just once. The sequenced sample was peripheral blood. The receptors were sampled from a man aged 45-60 years with active or convalescent COVID-19. The CDR3 runs from the conserved cysteine through the conserved F or W. The order of the fields is J gene, clone size, D gene, V gene, CDR3 protein, CDR3 DNA. The D gene is left open where the match is weak. Only some rows state a clone size, as once, few, many or a class for expanded clones.

TRBJ1-1,.,.,TRBV4-1,CASSQDLGSEAFF,TGCGCCAGCAGCCAAGATCTAGGTTCTGAAGCTTTCTTT
TRBJ2-2,.,.,TRBV7-7,CASSLTTTGELFF,TGTGCCAGCAGCTTAACGACAACCGGGGAGCTGTTTTTT
TRBJ1-1,few,.,TRBV7-9,CASSLMRRDTEAFF,TGTGCCAGCAGCTTGATGAGGAGGGACACTGAAGCTTTCTTT
TRBJ2-2,.,.,TRBV4-1,CASSQDSPNTGELFF,TGCGCCAGCAGCCAAGACTCTCCGAACACCGGGGAGCTGTTTTTT
TRBJ1-3,.,.,TRBV7-3,CASSTGEGHTIYF,TGTGCCAGCAGCACCGGGGAGGGGCACACCATATATTTT
TRBJ1-2,.,.,TRBV19,CASSLGGTTHNYGYTF,TGTGCCAGTAGTTTGGGAGGCACGACCCATAACTATGGCTACACCTTC
TRBJ2-1,.,.,TRBV18,CASSPPSVNEQFF,TGTGCCAGCTCACCACCGAGCGTTAATGAGCAGTTCTTC
TRBJ2-7,.,.,TRBV19,CASHMHRVSCYEQYF,TGTGCCAGCCATATGCACAGGGTATCATGCTACGAGCAGTACTTC
TRBJ1-2,.,TRBD1,TRBV3-1/TRBV3-2,CASSHNPTGLKWGYTF,TGTGCCAGCAGCCACAATCCGACAGGGCTGAAGTGGGGCTACACCTTC
TRBJ2-7,few,TRBD2,TRBV7-6,CASSPTSGGYEQYF,TGTGCCAGCAGCCCGACTAGCGGGGGCTACGAGCAGTACTTC
TRBJ2-3,.,.,TRBV5-5,CASTKGGTDTQYF,TGTGCCAGTACAAAGGGGGGCACAGATACGCAGTATTTT
TRBJ1-1,few,TRBD1,TRBV11-2,CASSKYDRGGMNTEAFF,TGTGCCAGCAGCAAATACGACAGGGGCGGCATGAACACTGAAGCTTTCTTT
TRBJ2-7,.,.,TRBV11-2,CASSRVGGYEQYF,TGTGCCAGCAGCCGGGTGGGGGGCTACGAGCAGTACTTC
TRBJ1-3,.,TRBD1,TRBV30,CAGTQGAVIVSGNTIYF,TGTGCCGGGACCCAGGGGGCCGTTATCGTCTCTGGAAACACCATATATTTT
TRBJ2-3,.,TRBD2,TRBV5-1,CASSSGLAGGDTQYF,TGCGCCAGCAGCTCGGGACTAGCGGGAGGAGATACGCAGTATTTT
TRBJ1-1,.,.,TRBV4-1,CASSQDKNTEAFF,TGCGCCAGCAGCCAAGATAAGAACACTGAAGCTTTCTTT
TRBJ1-2,.,.,TRBV30,CAWNRVYGYTF,TGTGCCTGGAACAGGGTTTACGGCTACACCTTC
TRBJ2-1,once,.,TRBV7-9,CASSSLVNNEQFF,TGTGCCAGCAGCTCTTTAGTAAACAATGAGCAGTTCTTC
TRBJ2-7,.,TRBD2,TRBV3-1/TRBV3-2,CASSQVAGGLDEQYF,TGTGCCAGCAGCCAAGTAGCGGGAGGTCTTGACGAGCAGTACTTC
TRBJ2-1,.,.,TRBV20-1,CSASTGGGGYNEQFF,TGCAGTGCTAGTACTGGCGGGGGCGGATACAATGAGCAGTTCTTC
TRBJ2-1,few,TRBD2,TRBV7-2,CASSPHGGAVNEQFF,TGTGCCAGCAGCCCCCACGGGGGGGCGGTTAATGAGCAGTTCTTC
TRBJ1-3,.,.,TRBV30,CAWEDSPLSGNTIYF,TGTGCCTGGGAGGACAGTCCGCTTTCTGGAAACACCATATATTTT
TRBJ1-4,.,TRBD1,TRBV15,CATSREQGAYGKLFF,TGTGCCACCAGCAGGGAACAGGGGGCGTACGGAAAACTGTTTTTT
TRBJ2-1,.,TRBD1,TRBV15,CATSWGQGLNEQFF,TGTGCCACCAGCTGGGGACAGGGTTTGAATGAGCAGTTCTTC
TRBJ2-1,.,TRBD2,TRBV4-3,CASSPAGGRGGAEQFF,TGCGCCAGCAGCCCCGCCGGGGGGCGGGGGGGCGCTGAGCAGTTCTTC
TRBJ1-2,once,.,TRBV15,CATSRDRRGEDGYTF,TGTGCCACCAGCAGAGACCGACGGGGGGAGGATGGCTACACCTTC
TRBJ2-7,few,.,TRBV5-1,CATARGASESYEQYF,TGCGCCACCGCCCGAGGGGCTAGCGAAAGCTACGAGCAGTACTTC
TRBJ2-7,.,.,TRBV4-1,CASSQVVSGLSYEQYF,TGCGCCAGCAGCCAAGTAGTTAGCGGTCTTTCCTACGAGCAGTACTTC
TRBJ1-5,.,TRBD1,TRBV5-5,CASSLDWTGEYQPQHF,TGTGCCAGCAGCTTGGATTGGACAGGGGAATATCAGCCCCAGCATTTT